Listed below are T cell receptor beta chains from one sample, sequenced in a study of cytomegalovirus exposure and HLA in healthy donors. TCRdb keeps only in-frame clones here, not all; method: immunoSEQ multiplex PCR. The sample yields 120,000 to 150,000 clones, 65% to 75% seen once. Sequences were obtained from PBMCs. The receptor set was obtained from a man aged 55 to 70 in good health and CMV-seronegative. Each CDR3 is given with its conserved first and last residue. Fields, in order: J gene, D gene, clone size, CDR3 length, V gene, CDR3 protein, CDR3 DNA. D genes are given only for firm matches. Where a row states a size, it is once, few, many or the class of an expanded clone; other rows omit it.

>TRBJ2-7|.|once|16|TRBV5-1
CASSVHPGTLTYEQYF
TGCGCCAGCAGCGTCCACCCCGGGACACTAACCTACGAGCAGTACTTC
>TRBJ2-3|.|few|11|TRBV12-5
CASGLSIAQYF
TGTGCTAGTGGTTTGTCCATAGCGCAGTATTTT
>TRBJ2-2|TRBD2|.|16|TRBV4-2
CASSQDSLREGGELFF
TGTGCCAGCAGCCAAGATTCTCTGCGGGAGGGCGGGGAGCTGTTTTTT
>TRBJ1-1|.|few|14|TRBV5-6
CASSPVGTGGRAFF
TGTGCCAGCAGCCCGGTGGGGACGGGGGGAAGGGCTTTCTTT
>TRBJ2-1|.|.|16|TRBV9
CASSVAGTPGYNEQFF
TGTGCCAGCAGCGTAGCCGGGACACCTGGCTACAATGAGCAGTTCTTC
>TRBJ2-1|.|.|17|TRBV4-2
CASSQDLSPDTYNEQFF
TGTGCCAGCAGCCAAGATCTAAGTCCTGACACTTACAATGAGCAGTTCTTC
>TRBJ2-3|.|.|15|TRBV7-3
CASSLTRGFGDTQYF
TGTGCCAGCAGCTTAACGCGCGGATTTGGGGATACGCAGTATTTT
>TRBJ2-5|TRBD1|.|17|TRBV5-4
CASSLRGQEPYQETQYF
TGTGCCAGCAGCTTGAGAGGACAGGAACCGTACCAAGAGACCCAGTACTTC
>TRBJ2-1|.|few|15|TRBV19
CATKGAGLPYNEQFF
TGTGCCACCAAAGGGGCGGGGCTACCCTACAATGAGCAGTTCTTC
>TRBJ1-3|TRBD1|.|18|TRBV27
CASSFYPFGTESGNTIYF
TGTGCCAGCAGTTTTTACCCGTTCGGGACAGAGTCTGGAAACACCATATATTTT
>TRBJ2-7|.|.|13|TRBV2
CASSTTGPYEQYF
TGTGCCAGCAGTACGACAGGTCCCTACGAGCAGTACTTC
>TRBJ2-3|.|.|12|TRBV30
CACIPQADTQYF
TGTGCCTGTATCCCCCAGGCAGATACGCAGTATTTT
>TRBJ1-2|TRBD1|.|14|TRBV18
CASSRSGTDYGYTF
TGTGCCAGCTCACGCTCCGGGACAGACTATGGCTACACCTTC
>TRBJ1-2|.|.|12|TRBV19
CASSDKNYGYTF
TGTGCCAGCTCGGACAAAAACTATGGCTACACCTTC
>TRBJ2-3|.|.|15|TRBV5-4
CASSLGRVRTDTQYF
TGTGCCAGCAGCTTGGGGCGGGTAAGAACAGATACGCAGTATTTT
>TRBJ1-2|.|.|13|TRBV7-2
CASSPPGDYGYTF
TGTGCCAGCAGTCCGCCGGGGGACTATGGCTACACCTTC
>TRBJ2-5|TRBD2|.|14|TRBV5-1
CASSTGLAEETQYF
TGCGCCAGCAGCACCGGACTAGCCGAAGAGACCCAGTACTTC
>TRBJ1-1|.|.|15|TRBV28
CASSGTTTQYTEAFF
TGTGCCAGCAGCGGTACGACAACGCAGTACACTGAAGCTTTCTTT
>TRBJ1-5|.|.|14|TRBV30
CAWSGLNSNQPQHF
TGTGCCTGGAGCGGTCTTAATAGCAATCAGCCCCAGCATTTT
>TRBJ2-1|.|.|13|TRBV5-6
CASTLEVEGAQFF
TGTGCCAGCACTTTAGAAGTGGAGGGAGCACAGTTCTTC
>TRBJ2-7|TRBD2|.|15|TRBV7-2
CASSSLAGVWGEQYF
TGTGCCAGCAGCTCCCTAGCGGGAGTGTGGGGCGAGCAGTACTTC
>TRBJ2-7|.|once|11|TRBV29-1
CSVGQTYEQYF
TGCAGCGTTGGACAGACCTACGAGCAGTACTTC
>TRBJ2-1|.|.|14|TRBV5-1
CASSLVLNYNEQFF
TGCGCCAGCAGCTTAGTGCTAAACTACAATGAGCAGTTCTTC
>TRBJ1-5|.|.|14|TRBV19
CASSVQGWGQPQHF
TGTGCCAGTAGTGTACAGGGATGGGGTCAGCCCCAGCATTTT
>TRBJ1-1|.|.|13|TRBV15
CATSRSVNTEAFF
TGTGCCACCAGCAGATCTGTGAACACTGAAGCTTTCTTT
>TRBJ2-7|.|.|13|TRBV30
CASSPAGSYEQYF
TGTGCCTCCTCCCCGGCAGGGTCCTACGAGCAGTACTTC
>TRBJ2-7|.|.|16|TRBV28
CASSSPDSEGSYEQYF
TGTGCCAGCTCTTCTCCGGACAGTGAGGGATCCTACGAGCAGTACTTC
>TRBJ2-2|TRBD1|few|17|TRBV6-1
CASSELGQGRNTGELFF
TGTGCCAGCAGTGAACTAGGACAGGGGAGGAACACCGGGGAGCTGTTTTTT
>TRBJ1-5|.|.|14|TRBV28
CASSPAGGNQPQHF
TGTGCCAGCAGTCCGGCCGGGGGTAATCAGCCCCAGCATTTT